A selection of T cell receptor beta chains follows, all from one sample in a study of prognosis after radiotherapy for stage I lung cancer. Each CDR3 protein is one row after TCRdb ran MiXCR on the multiplex PCR reads. The sample carries 20,000 to 30,000 distinct CDR3 sequences, about 40% recorded once. Sample: PBMCs, taken before or after stereotactic body radiation therapy (not recorded which). The receptor set was obtained from a donor aged 50 or older with non-small cell lung cancer. CDR3s include the opening cysteine and the closing phenylalanine or tryptophan. The D gene is left open where the match is weak. Clone size appears in some rows only: once, few, many, or a class for an expanded clone.

J	V	size	D	CDR3	DNA
TRBJ1-4	TRBV18	many	NA	CASSPFTTNEKLFF	TGTGCCAGCTCACCTTTTACAACTAATGAAAAACTGTTTTTT
TRBJ2-1	TRBV20-1	medium-sized	TRBD1	CSASTDRGNNEQFF	TGCAGTGCTAGCACGGACAGGGGGAACAATGAGCAGTTCTTC
TRBJ2-7	TRBV28	NA	NA	CASTIDSSYEQYF	TGTGCCAGCACTATCGACAGTTCCTACGAGCAGTACTTC
TRBJ2-1	TRBV5-1	many	TRBD2	CASETGTGAPGTSGRQRYNEQFF	TGCGCCAGCGAAACCGGGACAGGGGCTCCCGGGACTAGCGGGAGGCAGAGATACAATGAGCAGTTCTTC
TRBJ1-3	TRBV6-5	few	TRBD1	CASSYSIAGGGNTIYF	TGTGCCAGCAGTTACTCGATCGCAGGGGGTGGAAACACCATATATTTT
TRBJ2-7	TRBV12-3/TRBV12-4	few	NA	CASSFEYEQYF	TGTGCCAGCAGTTTTGAATACGAGCAGTACTTC
TRBJ1-2	TRBV6-2/TRBV6-3	few	NA	CASSEVGIPYGYTF	TGTGCCAGCAGTGAAGTTGGCATACCCTATGGCTACACCTTC
TRBJ2-7	TRBV20-1	medium-sized	NA	CSARDHRDPKTFHEQYF	TGCAGTGCTAGAGATCACCGGGACCCCAAAACTTTTCACGAGCAGTACTTC
TRBJ2-7	TRBV27	NA	NA	CASSTKRGVYEQYF	TGTGCCAGCAGTACTAAAAGGGGGGTCTACGAGCAGTACTTC
TRBJ2-3	TRBV11-3	many	NA	CASSPRGHVTDTQYF	TGTGCCAGCAGCCCCCGCGGGCACGTAACAGATACGCAGTATTTT
TRBJ2-1	TRBV20-1	many	TRBD2	CSAPGTSGRGSYNEQFF	TGCAGTGCGCCCGGGACTAGCGGGAGAGGGTCCTACAATGAGCAGTTCTTC
TRBJ2-7	TRBV24-1	many	TRBD1	CATAGSDPGQGDEQYF	TGTGCCACAGCGGGTTCGGATCCGGGACAGGGGGACGAGCAGTACTTC
TRBJ2-1	TRBV24-1	many	TRBD1	CATSEPGQQNNEQFF	TGTGCCACCAGTGAACCGGGACAGCAAAACAATGAGCAGTTCTTC
TRBJ2-7	TRBV28	NA	NA	CASSLGTIPYEQYF	TGTGCCAGCAGCCTCGGGACCATCCCCTACGAGCAGTACTTC
TRBJ2-5	TRBV4-2	few	TRBD2	CASSQDALAGGHSGETQHF	TGTGCCAGCAGCCAAGATGCGCTAGCGGGAGGCCACTCAGGGGAGACCCAGCACTTC
TRBJ1-5	TRBV20-1	medium-sized	NA	CSARDEDSAQHF	TGCAGTGCTAGAGATGAGGACTCAGCCCAGCATTTT
TRBJ1-6	TRBV6-1	NA	NA	CATGWGYNSPLHF	TGTGCCACCGGTTGGGGGTATAATTCACCCCTCCACTTT
TRBJ2-1	TRBV29-1	many	NA	CSVVSGVTYNEQFF	TGCAGCGTTGTGTCGGGGGTCACCTACAATGAGCAGTTCTTC
TRBJ2-2	TRBV9	many	NA	CASSVNTGELFF	TGTGCCAGCAGCGTTAACACCGGGGAGCTGTTTTTT
TRBJ1-3	TRBV4-2	many	NA	CASSQGSGSRNTIYF	TGTGCCAGCAGCCAAGGCTCCGGCTCCAGAAACACCATATATTTT
TRBJ2-7	TRBV10-2	many	TRBD2	CASTYSPLAVEQYF	TGCGCCAGCACCTACTCCCCCCTAGCGGTCGAGCAGTACTTC
TRBJ2-2	TRBV6-5	once	TRBD1	CASIYSDRFNTGELFF	TGTGCCAGCATTTACTCGGACAGGTTTAACACCGGGGAGCTGTTTTTT
TRBJ1-2	TRBV28	NA	TRBD1	CASGDRARAACYTF	TGTGCCAGTGGGGACAGGGCGCGGGCGGCGTGCTACACCTTC
TRBJ2-6	TRBV28	NA	NA	CASSPLSAEAAANVLTF	TGTGCCAGCAGTCCACTGAGCGCGGAAGCTGCGGCCAACGTCCTGACTTTC
TRBJ2-5	TRBV15	many	NA	CATSPGGNSQETQYF	TGTGCCACCAGCCCTGGGGGGAACTCCCAAGAGACCCAGTACTTC
TRBJ2-7	TRBV14	many	TRBD2	CASSQAFTSVVGDEQYF	TGTGCCAGCAGCCAAGCCTTCACTAGCGTGGTCGGGGACGAGCAGTACTTC
TRBJ1-5	TRBV28	many	TRBD1	CASVTGGGLNQPQHF	TGTGCCAGCGTTACAGGGGGGGGGTTAAATCAGCCCCAGCATTTT
TRBJ2-7	TRBV20-1	NA	NA	CSARYVTYEQYF	TGCAGTGCTAGATATGTAACCTACGAGCAGTACTTC
TRBJ1-1	TRBV20-1	many	TRBD1	CSADSRTGNTEAFF	TGCAGTGCCGATTCCCGGACAGGGAACACTGAAGCTTTCTTT
TRBJ2-2	TRBV12-3/TRBV12-4	medium-sized	NA	CASGNGAANTGELFF	TGTGCCAGCGGCAATGGGGCCGCGAACACCGGGGAGCTGTTTTTT
TRBJ2-3	TRBV4-1	many	NA	CASSQDLGGIPDTQYF	TGCGCCAGCAGCCAAGATTTAGGGGGAATCCCAGATACGCAGTATTTT
TRBJ2-3	TRBV12-3/TRBV12-4	many	NA	CASSDWLGTDTQYF	TGTGCCAGCAGCGATTGGCTGGGCACAGATACGCAGTATTTT
TRBJ1-1	TRBV7-2	many	NA	CASSQEPGTTEAFF	TGTGCCAGCAGCCAAGAACCGGGGACCACTGAAGCTTTCTTT
TRBJ2-1	TRBV30	NA	NA	CAWSWAPAEGGDEQFF	TGTGCCTGGAGTTGGGCCCCCGCGGAGGGCGGGGATGAGCAGTTCTTC
TRBJ2-7	TRBV18	many	NA	CASSPPGYRGGREQYF	TGTGCCAGCTCACCACCGGGGTACAGGGGAGGACGCGAGCAGTACTTC
TRBJ1-4	TRBV28	NA	TRBD1	CASSSSDRVEKLFF	TGTGCCAGCAGTTCCTCGGACAGGGTTGAAAAACTGTTTTTT
TRBJ2-7	TRBV5-8	many	TRBD1	CASSLRGLYEQYF	TGTGCCAGCAGCTTGAGGGGGCTCTACGAGCAGTACTTC
TRBJ1-2	TRBV27	once	TRBD1	CASSPDRANYGYTF	TGTGCCAGCAGTCCTGACAGGGCTAACTATGGCTACACCTTC
TRBJ2-5	TRBV20-1	many	TRBD2	CSATGTSGRVTETQYF	TGCAGTGCAACCGGGACTAGCGGGAGGGTGACTGAGACCCAGTACTTC
TRBJ2-2	TRBV6-2/TRBV6-3	NA	NA	CASSSNYVELFF	TGTGCCAGCAGTTCCAACTACGTTGAGCTGTTTTTT
TRBJ2-7	TRBV6-5	many	NA	CASSFGGESDYEQYF	TGTGCCAGCAGTTTCGGAGGGGAGTCAGATTACGAGCAGTACTTC